Following are 18 T cell receptor beta chains from one sample sequenced in a study of T cell responses to AZD1222 COVID-19 vaccine. Assay used: immunoSEQ multiplex PCR; TCRdb lists only in-frame clones, some missing. This sample carries about 150,000 clones, more than 70% of them seen once, and the ten largest clones take under 2.5%. The material was peripheral blood, obtained on day 0 of AZD1222 vaccination. These receptors were obtained from an adult in good health.

The chain joins TRBV7-2 to TRBJ1-5; tentatively, D is TRBD1 (6 bases). CDR1 is SGHTA, CDR2 FQGNSA, per germline. CDR3 size: 15 residues. The V and J ends lost 1 base and 6 bases respectively, with 13 bases between them. The CDR3, as DNA: TGTGCCAGCAGCTTAGTTGGGGGCTCGAGTCAGCCCCAGCATTTT. Residues: CASSLVGGSSQPQHF.

This chain connects TRBV29-1 to TRBJ1-1; D is undetermined. This CDR3 has 16 residues. V was cut by 1 base and J by 4 bases, with 19 bases left in between. Germline V CDR1 and CDR2: SQVTM, ANQGSEA. The CDR3 sequence is CSVEVRVDGPSTEAFF. CDR3 coding DNA: TGCAGCGTTGAAGTTCGGGTAGACGGACCGAGCACTGAAGCTTTCTTT.

The chain links TRBV9 to TRBJ2-7; TRBD2 is a possible D gene (6 bases). The CDR3 loop spans 16 amino acids. Deletions cut 4 bases from V and 7 bases from J, with 24 bases between. Germline assignment: CDR1 SGDLS and CDR2 YYNGEE. Here the CDR3 reads CASSPHGGLRTTEQYF. CDR3 coding DNA: TGTGCCAGCAGCCCACACGGGGGTCTTCGCACTACGGAGCAGTACTTC.

The J gene is TRBJ1-5, the V gene TRBV12-3 or TRBV12-4; D not certain. The CDR3 spans 12 residues. The V gene lost 3 bases and the J gene lost 2 bases, with 2 bases spanning the gap. In DNA form, the CDR3 reads TGTGCCAGCAGTTTGGGCAATCAGCCCCAGCATTTT. Translation gives CASSLGNQPQHF.

The CDR3: CASSLGNGGRETQYF. The CDR3 nucleotides read TGTGCCAGCAGCTTGGGTAATGGGGGCCGGGAGACCCAGTACTTC. This chain joins TRBV5-8 and TRBJ2-5, with D tentatively TRBD1 (6 bases). Trimming took 0 bases from V and 5 from J, leaving 14 bases between them. CDR1 SGHTS and CDR2 YDEGEE come from the germline V gene. The CDR3 runs 15 residues.

This sequence joins TRBV14 and TRBJ2-3, with 9 bases matching TRBD1. Germline lookup yields CDR1 SGHDN and CDR2 FVKESK. After removal of 4 bases from V and 0 bases from J, the junction contained 8 bases not matched to a gene. The CDR3 loop spans 17 amino acids. This CDR3 is CASSPHLDRGSTDTQYF. The CDR3 nucleotides are TGTGCCAGCAGCCCACACCTGGACAGGGGCAGCACAGATACGCAGTATTTT. Variable domain in full (rest from reference TRBV14 and TRBJ2-3): EAGVTQFPSHSVIEKGQTVTLRCDPISGHDNLYWYRRVMGKEIKFLLHFVKESKQDESGMPNNRFLAERTGGTYSTLKVQPAELEDSGVYFCASSPHLDRGSTDTQYFGPGTRLTVL.

The sample holds a few counts of this clone. The rearrangement joins TRBV7-9 to TRBJ1-2; D perhaps matches TRBD1 (6 bases). The CDR3 runs 15 residues. The V end lost 2 bases, the J end lost 8 bases, and 18 bases lay between the germline ends. In germline, CDR1 is SEHNR, CDR2 FQNEAQ (reference sequence). The CDR3 nucleotides read TGTGCCAGCAGCTTAAGTGGAGGGGGTTTTTCCGGCTACACCTTC. Its translation: CASSLSGGGFSGYTF.

The rearrangement links TRBV5-6 to TRBJ1-3; no firm D call. Germline CDR1 SGHDT, CDR2 YYEEEE. The CDR3 contains 14 residues. V was cut by 0 bases and J by 5 bases, with 9 bases left in between. In DNA, the CDR3 is TGTGCCAGCAGCTTGGAGACGGCGAGAAACACCATATATTTT. This translates into CASSLETARNTIYF.

CDR3 amino acids: CASSQGRGSYNSPLHF. The CDR3 DNA reads TGTGCCAGCAGCCAAGGAAGGGGAAGTTATAATTCACCCCTCCACTTT. This chain connects TRBV3-1 (or the pseudogene TRBV3-2) to TRBJ1-6, with D possibly matching TRBD1 (5 bases). Trimming stripped 1 base from V and 4 bases from J, with 11 bases between. Germline V gene sequence: CDR1 LGHDT, CDR2 YNNKEL (reference sequence). The CDR3 has 16 residues.

The rearrangement links TRBV5-4 to TRBJ1-1; D is ambiguous. Germline loops: CDR1 SGHNT, CDR2 YYREEE (reference sequence). The CDR3 sequence is 14 residues long. Trimming cost V 3 bases and J 3 bases, with 12 bases left between them. The CDR3 here is CASSSVSGDTEAFF. In DNA form, the CDR3 reads TGTGCCAGCAGCTCCGTGAGTGGGGACACTGAAGCTTTCTTT.

The chain recombines TRBV5-8 with TRBJ2-7; 9 nucleotides align to TRBD2. V shed 0 bases, J shed 3 bases, and the junction held 4 bases outside the gene matches. Germline CDR1 reads SGHTS; CDR2 reads YDEGEE. The CDR3 totals 15 residues. The CDR3 region has the DNA TGTGCCAGCAGCTTGGATCCTAGCGGGAACTACGAGCAGTACTTC. The encoded protein is CASSLDPSGNYEQYF.

The table lists this clone with a few counts. The chain has TRBV7-8 and TRBJ1-5; D gene ambiguous. Germline CDR1 and CDR2: SGHVS and FQNEAQ. Trimming removed 2 bases from V and 1 base from J, with 15 bases in between. The CDR3 extends over 17 amino acids. The CDR3 protein is CASSLHRSGKSNQPQHF. DNA of the CDR3: TGTGCCAGCAGCTTACATAGGAGCGGCAAGAGCAATCAGCCCCAGCATTTT.

The chain links TRBV20-1 to TRBJ2-7; 12 nucleotides agree with TRBD2. J gave up 5 bases and V 3 bases, and 8 bases lay outside the gene matches. This CDR3 comprises 15 residues. The V gene's germline CDR1 is DFQATT and CDR2 SNEGSKA (reference sequence). CDR3: CSASPGLAGYNEQYF. As DNA, the CDR3 is TGCAGTGCTAGTCCCGGACTAGCGGGGTATAACGAGCAGTACTTC.

J is TRBJ2-1 and V is TRBV19; 7 positions agree with TRBD2. V was clipped by 1 base and J by 5 bases; unmatched bases: 17. The CDR3 covers 19 residues. Germline V CDR1 and CDR2: LNHDA, SQIVND (reference sequence). The CDR3 region has the DNA TGTGCCAGTAGTATAGTCGCTAGCGGAAACCCCGGGAAACACAATGAGCAGTTCTTC. This sequence encodes CASSIVASGNPGKHNEQFF.

The rearrangement uses TRBV7-2 and TRBJ1-6; TRBD1 is a possible D gene (5 bases). Trimming stripped 1 base from V and 9 bases from J, with 7 bases between. Germline V gives CDR1 SGHTA, CDR2 FQGNSA. This CDR3 region has 13 residues. This chain's CDR3 is CASSLGGGSPLHF. CDR3 coding DNA: TGTGCCAGCAGCTTAGGTGGGGGTTCACCCCTCCACTTT.

The rearrangement links TRBV7-6 to TRBJ1-3; TRBD1 is a possible D gene (5 bases). V lost 1 base, J lost 3 bases, and 13 bases lay in between. The CDR3 has 16 amino acids. Germline CDR1 is SGHVS and CDR2 is FNYEAQ. This CDR3 is CASSLGRGSFGNTIYF. CDR3 nucleotide sequence: TGTGCCAGCAGCTTAGGGAGGGGATCCTTTGGAAACACCATATATTTT.

The chain carries TRBV29-1 and TRBJ2-6; D call uncertain. Germline CDR1 and CDR2: SQVTM and ANQGSEA. The V and J ends lost 7 bases and 3 bases respectively, with 7 bases between them. This CDR3 comprises 12 residues. The CDR3 loop reads CSADGGANVLTF. CDR3 in DNA: TGCAGCGCCGACGGTGGGGCCAACGTCCTGACTTTC.

The genes are TRBV11-3 and TRBJ2-2; D possibly corresponds to TRBD1 (6 bases). V lost 5 bases, J lost 0 bases, and 19 bases lay in between. The germline V gene encodes CDR1 SGHNT and CDR2 YENEEA. This CDR3 region has 18 residues. The CDR3 DNA follows: TGTGCCAGCAGCCGCACCTCAGGGGCACATACGAACACCGGGGAGCTGTTTTTT. Protein: CASSRTSGAHTNTGELFF.